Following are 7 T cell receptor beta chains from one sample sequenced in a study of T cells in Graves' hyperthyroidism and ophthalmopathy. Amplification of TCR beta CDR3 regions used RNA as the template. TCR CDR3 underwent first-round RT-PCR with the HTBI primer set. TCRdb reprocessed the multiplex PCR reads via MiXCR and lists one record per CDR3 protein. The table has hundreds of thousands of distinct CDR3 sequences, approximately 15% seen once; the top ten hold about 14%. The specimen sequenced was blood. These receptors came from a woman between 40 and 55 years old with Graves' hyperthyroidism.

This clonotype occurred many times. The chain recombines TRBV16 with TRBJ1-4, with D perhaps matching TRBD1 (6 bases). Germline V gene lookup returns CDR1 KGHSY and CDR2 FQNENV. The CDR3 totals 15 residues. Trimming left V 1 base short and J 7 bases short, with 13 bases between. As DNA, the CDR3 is TGTGCCAGCAGCCAATATCGACAGGAGAGTGAAAAACTGTTTTTT. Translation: CASSQYRQESEKLFF.

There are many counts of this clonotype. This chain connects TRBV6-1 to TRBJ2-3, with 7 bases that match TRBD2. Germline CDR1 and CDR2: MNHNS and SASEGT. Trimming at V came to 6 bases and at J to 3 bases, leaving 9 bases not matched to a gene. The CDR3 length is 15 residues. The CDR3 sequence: CASSRDYRATDTQYF. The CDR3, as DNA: TGTGCCAGCAGCCGGGACTACCGGGCGACAGATACGCAGTATTTT.

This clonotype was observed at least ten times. This chain's CDR3 is CSVRGQGNQPQHF. DNA of the CDR3: TGCAGCGTTAGGGGACAGGGTAATCAGCCCCAGCATTTT. The chain uses TRBV29-1 and TRBJ1-5, with TRBD1 matching 9 bases. The CDR3 extends over 13 amino acids. V lost 5 bases to trimming and J lost 4 bases; unmatched junction nucleotides: 3. Germline-derived CDR1 and CDR2 are SQVTM and ANQGSEA.

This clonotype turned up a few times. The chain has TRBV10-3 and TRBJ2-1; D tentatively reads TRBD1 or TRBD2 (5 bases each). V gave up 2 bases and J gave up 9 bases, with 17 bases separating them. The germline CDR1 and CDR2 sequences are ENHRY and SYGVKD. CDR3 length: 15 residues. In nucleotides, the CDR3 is TGTGCCATCAGTGAGATGGGACGAAGTAACAGTGAGCAGTTCTTC. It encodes CAISEMGRSNSEQFF.

The CDR3 loop reads CASATGPPGAQYF. The DNA of the CDR3 is TGTGCCAGCGCAACTGGGCCCCCCGGGGCCCAGTACTTC. The J gene is TRBJ2-5, the V gene TRBV6-1, with TRBD2 as a possible D gene (5 bases). The V end lost 8 bases, the J end lost 9 bases, and 19 bases lay between the germline ends. CDR3 length equals 13 residues. CDR1 is MNHNS, CDR2 SASEGT, per germline.

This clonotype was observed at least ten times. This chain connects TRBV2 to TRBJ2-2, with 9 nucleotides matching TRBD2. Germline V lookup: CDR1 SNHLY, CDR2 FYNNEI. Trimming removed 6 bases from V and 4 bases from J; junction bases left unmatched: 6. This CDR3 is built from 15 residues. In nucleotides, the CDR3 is TGTGCCAGCAGACTGGGACTAGCCAGCACCGGGGAGCTGTTTTTT. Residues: CASRLGLASTGELFF.

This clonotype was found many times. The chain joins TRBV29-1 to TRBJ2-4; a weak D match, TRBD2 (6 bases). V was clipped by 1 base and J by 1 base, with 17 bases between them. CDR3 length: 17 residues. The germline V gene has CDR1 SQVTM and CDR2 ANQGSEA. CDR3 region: CSVEAAAGSRAKNIQYF. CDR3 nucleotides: TGCAGCGTTGAAGCTGCGGCGGGGAGTCGGGCCAAAAACATTCAGTACTTC.